Given below is one T cell receptor beta chain in context. The antigen is undetermined. This record comes from a study of identical twins. General study points: Models underestimated out-of-frame TCR alpha sharing in monozygotic twins. Researchers reported excess low generation probability among twin-shared out-of-frame alpha sequences. Cord blood beta clonotypes present at high abundance carried fewer insertions; no such pattern appeared in memory repertoires.

With 6 bases clipped from V and 0 bases from J, the junction kept 6 bases outside the gene matches. Germline-derived CDR1 and CDR2 are SEHNR and FQNEAQ (reference sequence). This CDR3 is 16 amino acids long. With template switching, a universal primer site was added, and the cDNA carried unique molecular identifiers. MiXCR, applied by TCRdb to the 5' RACE reads, yields one record per CDR3 protein. The table has around 450,000 distinct CDR3 sequences, approximately 15% seen once. This sample also belongs to another study, concerning yellow fever vaccine responses in identical twins.

Material: CD4+ T cells sorted from blood. The genes are TRBV7-9 and TRBJ2-5, with 11 nucleotides matching TRBD2. The clonotype originates from a woman aged 18-29 years in good health. CDR3 in amino acids: CASSTSGRKYQETQYF. The CDR3 coding sequence is TGTGCCAGCAGTACTAGCGGGAGAAAGTACCAAGAGACCCAGTACTTC.